This TCR beta chain was profiled in a study of Ad26.COV2.S vaccination and SARS-CoV-2 variants. Study in general: Intramuscularly, Ad26.COV2.S was given either once or twice, 56 days apart.

Sequenced by immunoSEQ multiplex PCR; TCRdb stores in-frame clones only, minus some. In the table there are roughly 400,000 clones, less than 95% of which are singletons. J gave up 5 bases and V 2 bases, and 9 bases lay outside the gene matches. The CDR3 is made up of 15 amino acids. The germline V gene encodes CDR1 SGDLS and CDR2 YYNGEE. For this clone: The antigen remains undetermined.

Study results and caveats: Substantial post-vaccination breadth of spike-specific CD8+ and CD4+ T cell responses was reported. Vaccine recipients had higher spike-specific TCR breadth than placebo recipients. Using TCR breadth and depth analyses may have led to underestimated total T cell responses.

As for treatment: some 20 received Ad26.COV2.S at low or high dose, single or two shots; several received placebo; per-sample allocation not given. At day 63 after the first vaccine or placebo injection, samples were drawn. Sequenced material: peripheral blood, taken in a trial of Ad26.COV2.S vaccine versus placebo. The chain links TRBV9 to TRBJ2-7, with 8 bases aligning to TRBD2. The sequence was collected from a person between 18 and 59 years old who received the Ad26.COV2.S COVID-19 vaccine or a placebo. Here the CDR3 DNA reads TGTGCCAGCAGCGTCGACGGGACTAGTGGTAACGAGCAGTACTTC. As protein: CASSVDGTSGNEQYF.